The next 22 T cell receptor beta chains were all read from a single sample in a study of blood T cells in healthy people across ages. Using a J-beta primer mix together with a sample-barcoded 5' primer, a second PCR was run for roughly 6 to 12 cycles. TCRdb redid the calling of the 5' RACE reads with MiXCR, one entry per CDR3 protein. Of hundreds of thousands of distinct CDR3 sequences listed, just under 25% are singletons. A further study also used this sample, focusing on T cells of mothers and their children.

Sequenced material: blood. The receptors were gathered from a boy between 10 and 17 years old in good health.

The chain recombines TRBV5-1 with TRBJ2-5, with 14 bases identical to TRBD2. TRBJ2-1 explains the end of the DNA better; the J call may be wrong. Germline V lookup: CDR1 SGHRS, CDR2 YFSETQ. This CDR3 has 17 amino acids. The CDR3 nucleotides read TGCGCCAGCAGCCATGGACTAGCGGGGGGAATCTTCAATGAGCAGTTCTTC. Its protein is CASSHGLAGGIFNEQFF.

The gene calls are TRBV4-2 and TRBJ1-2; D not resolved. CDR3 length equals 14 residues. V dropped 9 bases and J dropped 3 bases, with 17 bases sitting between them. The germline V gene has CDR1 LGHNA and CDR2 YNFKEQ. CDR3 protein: CASRTTGEDYGYTF. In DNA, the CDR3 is TGTGCCAGTAGAACGACGGGAGAGGACTATGGCTACACCTTC.

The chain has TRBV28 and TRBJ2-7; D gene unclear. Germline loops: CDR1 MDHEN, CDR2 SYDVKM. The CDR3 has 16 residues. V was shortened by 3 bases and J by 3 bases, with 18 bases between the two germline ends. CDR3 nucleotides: TGTGCCAGCAGTTTTGACCCCCGGAAGATCGACTACGAGCAGTACTTC. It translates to CASSFDPRKIDYEQYF.

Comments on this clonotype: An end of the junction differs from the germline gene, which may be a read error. DNA for the CDR3: TGTGCCAGCAGTGTAGCGGAGACTGGCCATTATGGCTACACCTTC. Residues: CASSVAETGHYGYTF. The gene calls are TRBV9 and TRBJ1-2; the D is unclear. The germline CDR1 and CDR2 sequences are SGDLS and YYNGEE. This CDR3 has 15 residues. The whole variable domain, remainder taken from reference TRBV9 and TRBJ1-2, is DSGVTQTPKHLITATGQRVTLRCSPRSGDLSVYWYQQSLDQGLQFLIQYYNGEERAKGNILERFSAQQFPDLHSELNLSSLELGDSALYFCASSVAETGHYGYTFGSGTRLTVV.

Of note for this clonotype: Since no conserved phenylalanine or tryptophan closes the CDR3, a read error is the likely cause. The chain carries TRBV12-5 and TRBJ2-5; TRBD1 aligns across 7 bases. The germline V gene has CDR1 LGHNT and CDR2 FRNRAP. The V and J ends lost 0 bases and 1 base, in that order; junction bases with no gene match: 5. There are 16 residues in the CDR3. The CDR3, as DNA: TGTGCTAGTGGTTTGGTACATGGGACAGTCCAAGAGACCCAGTACCTC. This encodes CASGLVHGTVQETQYL.

As DNA, the CDR3 is TGTGCCAGCAGTTATGGTTACACTGAAGCTTTCTTT. Amino acid sequence: CASSYGYTEAFF. The chain uses TRBV6-2 or TRBV6-3 and TRBJ1-1; D call uncertain. Germline loops: CDR1 MNHEY, CDR2 SVGEGT. The CDR3 totals 12 residues. Trimming pared 3 bases from V and 3 bases from J, leaving 5 bases between.

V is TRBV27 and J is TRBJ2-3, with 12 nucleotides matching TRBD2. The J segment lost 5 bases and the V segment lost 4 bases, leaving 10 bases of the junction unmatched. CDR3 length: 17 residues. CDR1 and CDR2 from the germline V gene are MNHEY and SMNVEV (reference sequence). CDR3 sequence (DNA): TGTGCCAGCAGTTCCCGACTAGCGGGAGAGGTCGAAGATACGCAGTATTTT. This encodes CASSSRLAGEVEDTQYF.

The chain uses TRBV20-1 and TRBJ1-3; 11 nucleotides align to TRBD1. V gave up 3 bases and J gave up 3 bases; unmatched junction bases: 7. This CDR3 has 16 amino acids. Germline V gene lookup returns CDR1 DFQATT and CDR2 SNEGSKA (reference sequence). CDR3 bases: TGCAGTGCTAGGCCCTACGGGACAGGGGGTGGAAACACCATATATTTT. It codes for CSARPYGTGGGNTIYF.

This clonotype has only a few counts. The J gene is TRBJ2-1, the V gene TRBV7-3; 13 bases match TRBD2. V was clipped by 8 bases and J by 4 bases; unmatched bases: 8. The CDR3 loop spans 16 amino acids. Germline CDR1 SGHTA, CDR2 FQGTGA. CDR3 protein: CASGSAGLAGYNEQFF. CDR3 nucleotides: TGTGCCAGCGGGTCTGCGGGACTAGCGGGGTACAATGAGCAGTTCTTC. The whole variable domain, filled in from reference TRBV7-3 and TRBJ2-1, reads GAGVSQTPSNKVTEKGKYVELRCDPISGHTALYWYRQSLGQGPEFLIYFQGTGAADDSGLPNDRFFAVRPEGSVSTLKIQRTERGDSAVYLCASGSAGLAGYNEQFFGPGTRLTVL.

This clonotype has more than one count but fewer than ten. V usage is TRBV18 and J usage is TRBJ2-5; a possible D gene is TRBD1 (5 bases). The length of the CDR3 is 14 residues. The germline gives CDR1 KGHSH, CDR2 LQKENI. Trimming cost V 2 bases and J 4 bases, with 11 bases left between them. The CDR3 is CASSPGLGPETQYF. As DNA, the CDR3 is TGTGCCAGCTCACCAGGCCTGGGGCCAGAGACCCAGTACTTC.

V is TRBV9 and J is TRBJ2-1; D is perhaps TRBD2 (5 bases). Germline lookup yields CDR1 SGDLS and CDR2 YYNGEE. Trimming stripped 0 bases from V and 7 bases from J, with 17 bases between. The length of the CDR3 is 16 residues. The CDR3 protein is CASSVDGVDLFNEQFF. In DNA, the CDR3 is TGTGCCAGCAGCGTAGACGGGGTCGACCTTTTTAATGAGCAGTTCTTC.

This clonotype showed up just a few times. CDR3 sequence (DNA): TGTGCCAGCAGTTTCGATAGACAGGGATCCTACGAGCAGTACTTC. It specifies CASSFDRQGSYEQYF. J is TRBJ2-5 and V is TRBV28, with TRBD1 matching over 7 bases. The DNA end is a closer match to TRBJ2-7, so the J assignment may be wrong. Germline loops: CDR1 MDHEN, CDR2 SYDVKM. The CDR3 length is 15 residues.

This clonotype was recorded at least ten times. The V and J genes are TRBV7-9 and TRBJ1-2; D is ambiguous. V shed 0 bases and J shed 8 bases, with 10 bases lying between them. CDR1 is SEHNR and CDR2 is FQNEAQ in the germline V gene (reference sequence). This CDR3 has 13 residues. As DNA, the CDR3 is TGTGCCAGCAGCTTAGCCCGGGAACAAGGCTACACCTTC. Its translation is CASSLAREQGYTF.

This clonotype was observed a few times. The CDR3 region is CASSFSYRNTIYF. DNA for the CDR3: TGTGCCAGCAGTTTTAGCTATCGGAACACCATATATTTT. The rearrangement uses TRBV28 and TRBJ1-3; no firm D call. The germline CDR1 and CDR2 sequences are MDHEN and SYDVKM. V was trimmed by 3 bases and J by 7 bases, leaving 10 bases between them. The CDR3 spans 13 residues.

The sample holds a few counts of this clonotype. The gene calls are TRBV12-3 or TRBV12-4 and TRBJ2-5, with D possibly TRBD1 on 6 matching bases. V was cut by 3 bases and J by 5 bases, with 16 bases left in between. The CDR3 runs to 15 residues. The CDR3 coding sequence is TGTGCCAGCAGTTTTTCTTCCGCTAGGGGGGAGACCCAGTACTTC. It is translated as CASSFSSARGETQYF.

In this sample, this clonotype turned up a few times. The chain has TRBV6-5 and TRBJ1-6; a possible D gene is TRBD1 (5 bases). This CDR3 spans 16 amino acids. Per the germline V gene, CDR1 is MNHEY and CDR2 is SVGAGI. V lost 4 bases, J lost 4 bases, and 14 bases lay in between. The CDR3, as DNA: TGTGCCAGCAGTTCTACGGGGCCTTCTTATAATTCACCCCTCCACTTT. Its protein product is CASSSTGPSYNSPLHF.

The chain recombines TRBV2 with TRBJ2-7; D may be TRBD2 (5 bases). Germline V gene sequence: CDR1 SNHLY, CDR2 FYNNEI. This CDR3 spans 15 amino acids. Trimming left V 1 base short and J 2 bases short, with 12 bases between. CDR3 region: CASSEGVARAYEQYF. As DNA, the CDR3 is TGTGCCAGCAGTGAAGGGGTAGCGAGAGCCTACGAGCAGTACTTC.

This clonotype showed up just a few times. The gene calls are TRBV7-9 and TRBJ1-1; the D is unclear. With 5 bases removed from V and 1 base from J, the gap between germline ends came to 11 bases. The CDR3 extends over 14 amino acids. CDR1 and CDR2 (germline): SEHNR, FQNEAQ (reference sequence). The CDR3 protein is CASSPPAGNTEAFF. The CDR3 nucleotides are TGTGCCAGCAGCCCACCTGCCGGGAACACTGAAGCTTTCTTT.

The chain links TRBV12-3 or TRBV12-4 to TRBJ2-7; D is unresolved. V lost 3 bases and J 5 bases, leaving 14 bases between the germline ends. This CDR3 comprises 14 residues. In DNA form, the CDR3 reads TGTGCCAGCAGTTTTTCCCATACCATAGACGAGCAGTACTTC. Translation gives CASSFSHTIDEQYF.

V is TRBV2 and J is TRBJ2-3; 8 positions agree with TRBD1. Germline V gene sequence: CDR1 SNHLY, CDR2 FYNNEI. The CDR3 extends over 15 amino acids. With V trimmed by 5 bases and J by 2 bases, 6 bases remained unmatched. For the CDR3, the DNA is TGTGCCAGCAGTCTCCGGGACAGGCACACAGATACGCAGTATTTT. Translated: CASSLRDRHTDTQYF.

Here the CDR3 DNA reads TGTGCCAGCAGTGAACGCTGGGGAGAGACCCAGTACTTC. Translating it yields CASSERWGETQYF. The chain carries TRBV2 and TRBJ2-5; unclear D gene. V shed 2 bases and J shed 4 bases, with 8 bases lying between them. Germline assignment: CDR1 SNHLY and CDR2 FYNNEI. The length of the CDR3 is 13 residues.

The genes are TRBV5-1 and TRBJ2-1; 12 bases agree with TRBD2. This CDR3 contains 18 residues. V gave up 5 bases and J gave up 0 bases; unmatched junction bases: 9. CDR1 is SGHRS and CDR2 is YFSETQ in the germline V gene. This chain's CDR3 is CASRLGLAGRSSYNEQFF. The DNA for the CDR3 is TGCGCCAGCAGACTGGGACTAGCGGGCCGGAGCTCCTACAATGAGCAGTTCTTC.